This TCR beta chain was retrieved from a study of persistence of HIV-infected CD4 T cells. Details on this clone: The antigen remains unidentified.

The CDR3 extends over 15 amino acids. Germline CDR1 LNHDA, CDR2 SQIVND (reference sequence). With 5 bases removed from V and 0 bases from J, the gap between germline ends came to 8 bases. The libraries were made with immunoSEQ version 4 in survey mode. Data came from immunoSEQ multiplex PCR; TCRdb stores just in-frame clones and leaves some out. The sample has 36,000 or so clones; 75% to 85% are singletons. General observations from the study: Compared with CD3/CD28-stimulated cells, CMV- and Gag-responding cells showed lower TCRbeta richness.

The stimulus was an HIV-1 Gag 15-mer peptide pool, about 1 ug/peptide/mL. CD40L-negative CD69-negative CD45RO-high memory CD4+ T cells were sorted as populations depleted of antigen-responding cells. The chain links TRBV19 to TRBJ2-6; no firm D call. Sequencing used cultured CD4+ T cells from PBMCs, obtained from a patient who received antiretroviral therapy. The source is an adult with HIV. The donor label of this sample is uncertain. This CDR3 reads CASSPQTSGANVLTF. The DNA of the CDR3 is TGTGCCAGTAGTCCCCAAACCTCTGGGGCCAACGTCCTGACTTTC.